Each of the 3 T cell receptor beta chains below was sequenced from the same sample in a study of cytomegalovirus exposure and HLA in healthy donors. With 60 Vbeta and 13 Jbeta primers, the PCR was carried out. Data came from immunoSEQ multiplex PCR; TCRdb stores just in-frame clones and leaves some out. This table holds 100,000 to 150,000 clones, approximately 78% found once. Sequenced input: PBMCs. The origin of the receptors is a human donor in good health.

This chain uses TRBV7-6 with TRBJ2-1, with D possibly being TRBD1 (6 bases). The CDR3 is made up of 16 amino acids. Trimming took off 4 bases at V and 1 base at J, with 14 bases between the two ends. Germline V gene data show CDR1 as SGHVS and CDR2 as FNYEAQ. The CDR3 DNA sequence: TGTGCCAGCAGCTCCTTCACAGGGTTGTCCTACAATGAGCAGTTCTTC. This codes for CASSSFTGLSYNEQFF.

Written as DNA, the CDR3 is TGTGCCAGCAGCGAATTAGCGGGGCCCAGCAAGGAGACCCAGTACTTC. Protein product: CASSELAGPSKETQYF. This rearrangement joins TRBV9 to TRBJ2-5, with 8 bases lining up with TRBD2. The CDR3 is made up of 16 amino acids. With V trimmed by 3 bases and J by 5 bases, 12 bases remained unmatched. Germline CDR1 and CDR2: SGDLS and YYNGEE. Full variable domain (outside the CDR3, taken from reference TRBV9 and TRBJ2-5): DSGVTQTPKHLITATGQRVTLRCSPRSGDLSVYWYQQSLDQGLQFLIQYYNGEERAKGNILERFSAQQFPDLHSELNLSSLELGDSALYFCASSELAGPSKETQYFGPGTRLLVL.

The chain is built from TRBV9 and TRBJ1-1; D gene unclear. Germline V gene data show CDR1 as SGDLS and CDR2 as YYNGEE. The V end lost 2 bases, the J end lost 3 bases, and 14 bases lay between the germline ends. This CDR3 is built from 15 residues. For the CDR3, the DNA is TGTGCCAGCAGCGTCGAAAGATGGGCAGACACTGAAGCTTTCTTT. Its protein product is CASSVERWADTEAFF. Full variable domain (remainder filled in from reference TRBV9 and TRBJ1-1): DSGVTQTPKHLITATGQRVTLRCSPRSGDLSVYWYQQSLDQGLQFLIQYYNGEERAKGNILERFSAQQFPDLHSELNLSSLELGDSALYFCASSVERWADTEAFFGQGTRLTVV.